This TCR beta chain is from a study of early T cells in non-severe SARS-CoV-2 infection. Study in general: The chains were unpaired, and the sequenced material was bulk RNA from unsorted whole blood.

This clonotype came up many times. The protocol attached unique molecular identifiers to individual cDNA molecules. TCRdb reprocessed the 5' RACE reads with MiXCR, giving one entry per CDR3 protein. This sample has roughly 30,000 distinct CDR3 sequences; 4.5% occur once, and the top ten carry around 6%. CDR1 LGHNA and CDR2 YSLEER come from the germline V gene. V was clipped by 4 bases and J by 3 bases, with 12 bases between them. This CDR3 spans 14 amino acids. This clonotype originated in an adult who was a healthcare worker with PCR-confirmed SARS-CoV-2 infection or an uninfected control (not recorded which). Input material: whole blood. The chain joins TRBV4-3 to TRBJ1-1; D is unclear. The CDR3 region is CASSPRALYTEAFF. The CDR3 nucleotides are TGCGCCAGCAGCCCACGGGCCCTGTACACTGAAGCTTTCTTT.